Listed here are 18 T cell receptor beta chains from one sample, sequenced in a study of blood T cell repertoires in COVID-19. Only in-frame clones appear in the TCRdb table, and some are missing; sequencing was by immunoSEQ multiplex PCR. The sample yields tens of thousands of clones, 90% seen once. The sample comprised peripheral blood. The receptor set was obtained from a human donor in a cohort sampled during active COVID-19.

This clone was counted between two and nine times. This chain joins TRBV30 and TRBJ1-6; 7 bases agree with TRBD1. This CDR3 spans 15 amino acids. J lost 7 bases, V lost 0 bases, and 6 bases had no gene match. The germline V gene encodes CDR1 GTSNPN and CDR2 SVGIG (reference sequence). The CDR3 DNA is TGTGCCTGGAGTGTGGACAGGAGCACCAATTCACCCCTCCACTTT. Its protein is CAWSVDRSTNSPLHF.

The chain employs TRBV4-1 and TRBJ1-5; D remains ambiguous. CDR3 length: 14 amino acids. Deletions cut 4 bases from V and 7 bases from J, with 14 bases between. Germline assignment: CDR1 MGHRA and CDR2 YSYEKL. The CDR3 is CASSPGREGQPQHF. The CDR3 DNA reads TGCGCCAGCAGCCCCGGGCGAGAGGGCCAGCCCCAGCATTTT.

This chain connects TRBV7-2 to TRBJ2-3; TRBD2 agrees at 10 bases. CDR3 length equals 16 residues. The germline CDR1 and CDR2 sequences are SGHTA and FQGNSA. The V and J ends lost 3 bases and 2 bases, in that order; junction bases with no gene match: 5. CDR3 sequence (DNA): TGTGCCAGCAGCTTTCAAGCGGGAGGGGCCACAGATACGCAGTATTTT. Protein product: CASSFQAGGATDTQYF.

This clone appeared a single time. The rearrangement joins TRBV2 to TRBJ2-1; TRBD2 matches at 8 bases. The junction had 4 bases not matched to a gene; V was cut back by 6 bases and J by 9 bases. Germline V CDR1 and CDR2: SNHLY, FYNNEI. CDR3 length: 12 amino acids. DNA for the CDR3: TGTGCCAGCAGCATGAGCGGGGGTGAGCAGTTCTTC. Amino acid sequence: CASSMSGGEQFF.

V usage is TRBV19 and J usage is TRBJ2-1, with 12 bases lining up with TRBD2. This CDR3 comprises 15 residues. Trimming took 1 base from V and 7 from J; bases not matched to a gene: 2. Germline values: CDR1 LNHDA, CDR2 SQIVND (reference sequence). The CDR3 loop is CASSIGLAGVNEQFF. CDR3 in DNA: TGTGCCAGTAGTATAGGACTAGCGGGAGTGAATGAGCAGTTCTTC.

This clone was detected only once. V gene TRBV19 combines with J gene TRBJ2-1, with 11 bases identical to TRBD2. J lost 8 bases, V lost 0 bases, and 6 bases had no gene match. The CDR3 spans 16 residues. Looked up from germline, CDR1 is LNHDA and CDR2 is SQIVND (reference sequence). This chain's CDR3 is CASSIESSGRGYEQFF. DNA of the CDR3: TGTGCCAGTAGTATAGAAAGTAGCGGGAGGGGTTATGAGCAGTTCTTC.

The chain joins TRBV28 to TRBJ1-2; 10 bases are a match to TRBD1. The CDR3 consists of 17 residues. Germline V gives CDR1 MDHEN, CDR2 SYDVKM. V was pared by 8 bases and J by 4 bases, with 16 bases of the junction left unmatched. The CDR3 reads CASRKGSGGQGSYGYTF. CDR3 coding DNA: TGTGCCAGCCGCAAGGGGTCGGGGGGACAGGGGAGCTATGGCTACACCTTC.

The chain carries TRBV5-1 and TRBJ1-4; the D gene is possibly TRBD1 (6 bases). Trimming removed 3 bases at V and 6 bases at J, with 15 bases between. Looked up from germline, CDR1 is SGHRS and CDR2 is YFSETQ. The CDR3 covers 15 residues. Here the CDR3 reads CASSYSTGPDEKLFF. CDR3 sequence (DNA): TGCGCCAGCAGCTATTCGACAGGTCCGGATGAAAAACTGTTTTTT.

This chain links TRBV9 with TRBJ2-7; 9 nucleotides line up with TRBD2. The germline V gene has CDR1 SGDLS and CDR2 YYNGEE. The CDR3 has 13 amino acids. V shed 5 bases and J 3 bases; nucleotides not matched to a gene: 3. The CDR3 DNA is TGTGCCAGCAGGGAAGCGGGAGGCTACGAGCAGTACTTC. This encodes CASREAGGYEQYF.

The chain employs TRBV19 and TRBJ2-1; TRBD2 might be the D (5 bases). Germline CDR1 LNHDA, CDR2 SQIVND (reference sequence). Trimming shortened V by 0 bases and J by 0 bases, and 6 bases separated the two germline ends. The CDR3 extends over 15 amino acids. CDR3 in DNA: TGTGCCAGTAGTATAGATGGGAGCTCCTACAATGAGCAGTTCTTC. It specifies CASSIDGSSYNEQFF.

In its sample, this clone was seen a few times. DNA of the CDR3: TGTGCCAGCAGCCTACAGGGGCCAAGCAATCAGCCCCAGCATTTT. Translation gives CASSLQGPSNQPQHF. The chain employs TRBV28 and TRBJ1-5; 7 bases line up with TRBD1. CDR3 size: 15 residues. Germline lookup yields CDR1 MDHEN and CDR2 SYDVKM. V dropped 6 bases and J dropped 1; count of bases not matched to a gene: 6.

This chain links TRBV19 with TRBJ2-1; 7 bases are a match to TRBD1. Germline V CDR1 and CDR2: LNHDA, SQIVND (reference sequence). The V segment lost 6 bases and the J segment 10 bases; nucleotides outside the gene matches: 12. This CDR3 is 14 amino acids long. CDR3: CASRWDSLSSEQFF. CDR3 in DNA: TGTGCCAGTAGGTGGGACAGCCTGTCAAGCGAGCAGTTCTTC. The full variable domain, rest sourced from reference TRBV19 and TRBJ2-1, is DGGITQSPKYLFRKEGQNVTLSCEQNLNHDAMYWYRQDPGQGLRLIYYSQIVNDFQKGDIAEGYSVSREKKESFPLTVTSAQKNPTAFYLCASRWDSLSSEQFFGPGTRLTVL.

This clone appeared a few times. The rearrangement links TRBV27 to TRBJ1-5, with D possibly matching TRBD1 (6 bases). This CDR3 has 14 residues. CDR1 is MNHEY, CDR2 SMNVEV, per germline (reference sequence). Trimming left V 5 bases short and J 1 base short, with 9 bases between. CDR3 DNA: TGTGCCAGCAGTCAGGACAGCAGCAATCAGCCCCAGCATTTT. Translated: CASSQDSSNQPQHF.

The chain recombines TRBV9 with TRBJ2-7; maybe TRBD1 (5 bases). Trimming cost V 0 bases and J 7 bases, with 14 bases left between them. CDR1 SGDLS and CDR2 YYNGEE come from the germline V gene. The length of the CDR3 is 14 residues. CDR3 sequence: CASSVEDILGEQYF. The CDR3 DNA sequence: TGTGCCAGCAGCGTAGAGGACATCTTAGGAGAGCAGTACTTC.

The table lists this clone with a count of one. The chain employs TRBV27 and TRBJ2-3, with 7 bases identical to TRBD2. Looked up from germline, CDR1 is MNHEY and CDR2 is SMNVEV (reference sequence). The CDR3 spans 14 residues. V lost 3 bases and J lost 3; bases outside the gene matches: 3. In DNA, the CDR3 is TGTGCCAGCAGTTTCGAGCGGGATACAGATACGCAGTATTTT. Its protein is CASSFERDTDTQYF.

This chain links TRBV15 with TRBJ1-4, with D tentatively TRBD1 (5 bases). CDR3 length: 15 amino acids. Trimming removed 5 bases from V and 0 bases from J, with 10 bases in between. Germline loops: CDR1 LNHNV, CDR2 YYDKDF (reference sequence). CDR3 amino acids: CATSYRQTTNEKLFF. The CDR3 nucleotides are TGTGCCACCAGCTACAGACAGACAACTAATGAAAAACTGTTTTTT. Full variable domain (rest looked up from reference TRBV15 and TRBJ1-4): DAMVIQNPRYQVTQFGKPVTLSCSQTLNHNVMYWYQQKSSQAPKLLFHYYDKDFNNEADTPDNFQSRRPNTSFCFLDIRSPGLGDTAMYLCATSYRQTTNEKLFFGSGTQLSVL.

The chain has TRBV11-2 and TRBJ1-1; 9 bases fit TRBD1. The junction had 4 bases not matched to a gene; V was cut back by 5 bases and J by 3 bases. The CDR3 is 14 amino acids. CDR1 and CDR2 from the germline V gene are SGHAT and FQNNGV. For the CDR3, the DNA is TGTGCCAGCAGCCACAGGGGGCGTCACACTGAAGCTTTCTTT. Translating gives CASSHRGRHTEAFF.

The chain has TRBV3-1 (or the pseudogene TRBV3-2) and TRBJ1-1, with D perhaps TRBD1 (5 bases). Trimming took off 0 bases at V and 9 bases at J, with 11 bases between the two ends. The CDR3 contains 13 residues. Germline V gives CDR1 LGHDT, CDR2 YNNKEL (reference sequence). In DNA, the CDR3 is TGTGCCAGCAGCCAAGATGGAAGGGGCCAAGCTTTCTTT. It is translated as CASSQDGRGQAFF.